A selection of T cell receptor beta chains follows, all from one sample in a study of T cell responses to AZD1222 COVID-19 vaccine. Some clones are missing from TCRdb's copy, which holds only in-frame ones; the method was immunoSEQ multiplex PCR. The data show 200,000 or so clones, around 93% seen once. Sequencing was performed on peripheral blood, taken on day 0 of AZD1222 vaccination. All receptors come from an adult in good health. Each CDR3 is given with its conserved first and last residue. The order of the fields is V gene, J gene, D gene, clone size, CDR3 protein, CDR3 DNA. The D gene is left open where the match is weak. Clone size, where shown, is once, few, many, or a class for clones that have expanded.

>TRBV19|TRBJ2-7|NA|NA
CASSITPSYEQYF
TGTGCCAGTAGTATTACCCCCTCCTACGAGCAGTACTTC
>TRBV9|TRBJ2-7|NA|NA
CASSVGRSSYEQYF
TGTGCCAGCAGCGTAGGCCGGTCCTCCTACGAGCAGTACTTC
>TRBV28|TRBJ1-6|NA|NA
CASSSPTTGNSPLHF
TGTGCCAGCAGCAGCCCTACCACAGGGAATTCACCCCTCCACTTT
>TRBV4-1|TRBJ2-7|NA|NA
CASSHGVTSSYEQYF
TGCGCCAGCAGCCACGGGGTAACGAGCTCCTACGAGCAGTACTTC
>TRBV19|TRBJ1-2|NA|NA
CASSTAPGARPIGYTF
TGTGCCAGTAGTACTGCTCCGGGAGCTAGACCCATCGGCTACACCTTC
>TRBV30|TRBJ1-4|TRBD1|NA
CAWNTGQGVTNEKLFF
TGTGCCTGGAACACGGGACAGGGTGTTACTAATGAAAAACTGTTTTTT
>TRBV4-1|TRBJ1-1|TRBD1|NA
CASSLGTERNTEAFF
TGCGCCAGCAGCCTGGGGACAGAGAGGAACACTGAAGCTTTCTTT
>TRBV5-1|TRBJ2-7|TRBD1|NA
CASSPSGTGRSYEQYF
TGCGCCAGCAGCCCGTCCGGGACAGGAAGAAGCTACGAGCAGTACTTC
>TRBV3-1/TRBV3-2|TRBJ2-5|TRBD2|once
CASSHGTTYQETQYF
TGTGCCAGCAGCCACGGGACTACGTACCAAGAGACCCAGTACTTC
>TRBV5-1|TRBJ2-7|TRBD1|NA
CASSPDRRDYEQYF
TGCGCCAGCAGCCCGGACAGGAGAGACTACGAGCAGTACTTC
>TRBV4-2|TRBJ1-1|NA|NA
CASSQVSQGDTEAFF
TGTGCCAGCAGCCAAGTATCACAGGGAGACACTGAAGCTTTCTTT
>TRBV6-5|TRBJ1-6|NA|NA
CASEHRSSYNSPLHF
TGTGCCAGCGAACACAGAAGCTCCTATAATTCACCCCTCCACTTT
>TRBV28|TRBJ1-1|NA|NA
CASSFTFGGHTEAFF
TGTGCCAGCAGTTTTACGTTCGGGGGGCACACTGAAGCTTTCTTT
>TRBV9|TRBJ2-1|NA|NA
CASSVGDLELYEQFF
TGTGCCAGCAGCGTAGGGGACCTAGAGTTATATGAGCAGTTCTTC
>TRBV29-1|TRBJ2-7|NA|NA
CSVTTEKIYEQYF
TGCAGCGTTACCACCGAAAAAATCTACGAGCAGTACTTC
>TRBV27|TRBJ2-1|TRBD2|NA
CASRDGLAGGLAYNEQFF
TGTGCCAGCAGGGACGGACTAGCGGGAGGCTTGGCCTACAATGAGCAGTTCTTC
>TRBV12-3/TRBV12-4|TRBJ2-1|TRBD1|once
CASSLTGFQQFF
TGTGCCAGCAGTTTGACAGGGTTTCAGCAGTTCTTC
>TRBV19|TRBJ1-4|NA|NA
CASMRPGDTEKLFF
TGTGCCAGTATGCGGCCGGGGGACACTGAAAAACTGTTTTTT
>TRBV6-2/TRBV6-3|TRBJ2-2|TRBD2|NA
CASSYTTSGRRTGELFF
TGTGCCAGCAGTTACACCACTAGCGGGAGAAGGACCGGGGAGCTGTTTTTT
>TRBV28|TRBJ2-6|NA|NA
CASSLFPELSSGANVLTF
TGTGCCAGCAGTTTATTCCCGGAGTTGAGCTCTGGGGCCAACGTCCTGACTTTC
>TRBV4-1|TRBJ1-1|TRBD1|NA
CASSQTGGEAFF
TGCGCCAGCAGTCAAACAGGGGGCGAAGCTTTCTTT
>TRBV5-4|TRBJ2-7|TRBD2|NA
CASSGTSGRSREQYF
TGTGCCAGCAGCGGGACTAGCGGGAGATCAAGGGAGCAGTACTTC
>TRBV6-5|TRBJ2-5|NA|once
CATGGGETQYF
TGTGCCACAGGGGGGGGAGAGACCCAGTACTTC
>TRBV19|TRBJ1-2|TRBD1|NA
CASMGDRVPYGYTF
TGTGCCAGTATGGGGGACAGGGTCCCCTATGGCTACACCTTC
>TRBV24-1|TRBJ2-1|TRBD1|NA
CATSDRDSLLGEQFF
TGTGCCACCAGTGACCGGGACAGCCTTTTAGGGGAGCAGTTCTTC
>TRBV4-2|TRBJ1-4|NA|NA
CASSQLGGVNEKLFF
TGTGCCAGCAGCCAACTAGGGGGGGTTAATGAAAAACTGTTTTTT
>TRBV27|TRBJ2-3|NA|NA
CASSFSRKSFGDTQYF
TGTGCCAGCAGTTTTTCGAGGAAATCCTTTGGAGATACGCAGTATTTT
>TRBV30|TRBJ1-1|NA|NA
CAYRVNTEAFF
TGTGCCTACCGGGTGAACACTGAAGCTTTCTTT
>TRBV15|TRBJ1-1|TRBD1|once
CATSSDRGPDTEAFF
TGTGCCACCAGCTCTGACAGGGGGCCGGACACTGAAGCTTTCTTT
>TRBV5-6|TRBJ2-7|TRBD1|NA
CASSPTGAYEQYF
TGTGCCAGCAGCCCGACAGGGGCCTACGAGCAGTACTTC
>TRBV6-5|TRBJ1-1|NA|NA
CASTGPTEAFF
TGTGCCAGCACAGGGCCCACTGAAGCTTTCTTT
>TRBV5-1|TRBJ2-1|TRBD1|NA
CASSLGGTGVNEQFF
TGCGCCAGCAGCTTAGGCGGGACAGGGGTCAATGAGCAGTTCTTC
>TRBV5-4|TRBJ1-3|NA|NA
CASSPGLGGNTIYF
TGTGCCAGCAGCCCAGGGTTGGGTGGAAACACCATATATTTT
>TRBV19|TRBJ2-7|NA|once
CASSIGGNSYEQYF
TGTGCCAGTAGTATAGGGGGGAACTCCTACGAGCAGTACTTC
>TRBV7-8|TRBJ1-1|NA|NA
CASSLIRQVGTEAFF
TGTGCCAGCAGCTTAATCCGGCAGGTGGGAACTGAAGCTTTCTTT
>TRBV2|TRBJ2-1|TRBD2|NA
CARAKGVVAGVRDEQFF
TGTGCCAGAGCCAAAGGGGTGGTAGCGGGAGTTCGCGATGAGCAGTTCTTC
>TRBV28|TRBJ1-2|TRBD1|once
CASSNPGQANYGYTF
TGTGCCAGCAGTAACCCGGGACAGGCTAACTATGGCTACACCTTC
>TRBV4-1|TRBJ2-1|TRBD2|few
CASSQESSGGYNEQFF
TGCGCCAGCAGCCAAGAGTCTAGCGGGGGCTACAATGAGCAGTTCTTC
>TRBV27|TRBJ1-5|NA|NA
CASSPLWGEGGQPQHF
TGTGCCAGCAGCCCCTTGTGGGGCGAAGGGGGTCAGCCCCAGCATTTT
>TRBV5-6|TRBJ2-7|TRBD2|NA
CASSARMGGTKPYSYEQYF
TGTGCCAGCAGCGCCAGGATGGGAGGGACTAAACCGTACTCCTACGAGCAGTACTTC
>TRBV7-8|TRBJ2-7|NA|NA
CASSTPLGPYEQYF
TGTGCCAGCAGCACGCCCCTAGGACCCTACGAGCAGTACTTC
>TRBV24-1|TRBJ1-5|NA|once
CATSDRGGKQPQHF
TGTGCCACCAGTGACAGGGGAGGAAAGCAGCCCCAGCATTTT
>TRBV28|TRBJ2-2|NA|NA
CASSRGGPPGRPNTGELFF
TGTGCCAGCAGTAGAGGCGGCCCCCCGGGACGACCGAACACCGGGGAGCTGTTTTTT